This is a list of T cell receptor beta chains from one sample in a study of shared clonotypes between healthy human individuals. TCRdb's table, derived via immunoSEQ multiplex PCR, lists solely in-frame clones and lacks some. The sample lists roughly 410,000 clones, around 96% occurring once. Source material: memory CD8+ T cells sorted from blood. All receptors derive from a young man in good health. The CDR3 runs from the conserved cysteine through the conserved F or W. The D gene is left open where the match is weak. Size is stated for part of the rows, as once, few or many counts, or as a class when the clone is expanded.

cdr3_aa: CASSSTGQGYGYTF
cdr3_nt: TGTGCCAGCAGTTCGACGGGACAGGGGTATGGCTACACCTTC
clone_size: .
d_call: TRBD1
v_call: TRBV6-1
j_call: TRBJ1-2

cdr3_aa: CASSPSRVINQPQHF
cdr3_nt: TGTGCCAGCTCACCAAGCAGGGTGATCAATCAGCCCCAGCATTTT
clone_size: .
d_call: .
v_call: TRBV18
j_call: TRBJ1-5

cdr3_aa: CASSLMDNYGYTF
cdr3_nt: TGCGCCAGCAGCCTCATGGACAACTATGGCTACACCTTC
clone_size: .
d_call: .
v_call: TRBV5-1
j_call: TRBJ1-2

cdr3_aa: CASSLEPAAASYEQYF
cdr3_nt: TGTGCCAGCAGCTTAGAACCGGCAGCAGCCTCCTACGAGCAGTACTTC
clone_size: .
d_call: .
v_call: TRBV7-9
j_call: TRBJ2-7

cdr3_aa: CASSLDSGGSSYEQYF
cdr3_nt: TGTGCCAGCAGCTTAGATTCGGGCGGGAGCTCCTACGAGCAGTACTTC
clone_size: .
d_call: TRBD2
v_call: TRBV7-9
j_call: TRBJ2-7

cdr3_aa: CASKPGQGGFNGYTF
cdr3_nt: TGTGCCAGCAAGCCGGGACAGGGTGGGTTTAATGGCTACACCTTC
clone_size: .
d_call: TRBD1
v_call: TRBV6-1
j_call: TRBJ1-2

cdr3_aa: CASSSPRAGRSSYEQYF
cdr3_nt: TGTGCCAGCAGTTCCCCTCGGGCGGGTCGAAGCTCCTACGAGCAGTACTTC
clone_size: .
d_call: .
v_call: TRBV28
j_call: TRBJ2-7

cdr3_aa: CAWSAGNTIYF
cdr3_nt: TGTGCCTGGAGTGCTGGAAACACCATATATTTT
clone_size: .
d_call: .
v_call: TRBV30
j_call: TRBJ1-3

cdr3_aa: CASSPAGEKLFF
cdr3_nt: TGTGCCAGCAGCCCTGCAGGGGAAAAACTGTTTTTT
clone_size: .
d_call: .
v_call: TRBV14
j_call: TRBJ1-4

cdr3_aa: CASSRADTQYF
cdr3_nt: TGTGCCAGCAGCAGGGCAGATACGCAGTATTTT
clone_size: .
d_call: .
v_call: TRBV28
j_call: TRBJ2-3

cdr3_aa: CASSFHEQYF
cdr3_nt: TGTGCCAGCAGCTTTCACGAGCAGTACTTC
clone_size: few
d_call: .
v_call: TRBV11-2
j_call: TRBJ2-7

cdr3_aa: CASSPLAKANTGELFF
cdr3_nt: TGTGCCAGCAGTCCATTAGCTAAGGCGAACACCGGGGAGCTGTTTTTT
clone_size: .
d_call: .
v_call: TRBV27
j_call: TRBJ2-2

cdr3_aa: CASTEGGGNYGYTF
cdr3_nt: TGTGCCAGCACCGAGGGGGGAGGTAACTATGGCTACACCTTC
clone_size: .
d_call: .
v_call: TRBV5-6
j_call: TRBJ1-2

cdr3_aa: CASSQGGRAETQYF
cdr3_nt: TGTGCCAGCAGCCAGGGGGGCCGGGCAGAGACCCAGTACTTC
clone_size: .
d_call: .
v_call: TRBV7-9
j_call: TRBJ2-5

cdr3_aa: CSAKLGSDAFF
cdr3_nt: TGCAGTGCTAAATTGGGCAGTGACGCTTTCTTT
clone_size: few
d_call: .
v_call: TRBV20-1
j_call: TRBJ1-1

cdr3_aa: CASSIGPGGAYEQYF
cdr3_nt: TGTGCCAGTAGTATAGGCCCCGGGGGTGCGTACGAGCAGTACTTC
clone_size: .
d_call: .
v_call: TRBV19
j_call: TRBJ2-7

cdr3_aa: CASSQEPLAGVPGELFF
cdr3_nt: TGCGCCAGCAGCCAAGAGCCGCTAGCGGGAGTCCCCGGGGAGCTGTTTTTT
clone_size: .
d_call: TRBD2
v_call: TRBV4-1
j_call: TRBJ2-2

cdr3_aa: CASSAGSGRAGDTQYF
cdr3_nt: TGTGCCAGCAGCGCCGGTAGCGGGAGGGCCGGAGATACGCAGTATTTT
clone_size: .
d_call: TRBD2
v_call: TRBV9
j_call: TRBJ2-3

cdr3_aa: CASSLGRGGVDTQYF
cdr3_nt: TGTGCCAGCAGCTTAGGCAGGGGTGGAGTAGATACGCAGTATTTT
clone_size: .
d_call: .
v_call: TRBV11-2
j_call: TRBJ2-3

cdr3_aa: CAISELYGASTGELFF
cdr3_nt: TGTGCCATCAGTGAGTTATATGGGGCGAGCACCGGGGAGCTGTTTTTT
clone_size: .
d_call: .
v_call: TRBV10-3
j_call: TRBJ2-2

cdr3_aa: CASSSDSFLNEQFF
cdr3_nt: TGTGCCAGCAGCTCCGATTCTTTCCTAAATGAGCAGTTCTTC
clone_size: once
d_call: .
v_call: TRBV13
j_call: TRBJ2-1

cdr3_aa: CASSLAGRADTQYF
cdr3_nt: TGTGCCAGCAGCTTAGCGGGAAGGGCAGATACGCAGTATTTT
clone_size: .
d_call: .
v_call: TRBV7-9
j_call: TRBJ2-3

cdr3_aa: CASSIEWNYEQYF
cdr3_nt: TGTGCCAGTAGTATAGAGTGGAACTACGAGCAGTACTTC
clone_size: .
d_call: .
v_call: TRBV19
j_call: TRBJ2-7

cdr3_aa: CASSSLRGQETQYF
cdr3_nt: TGTGCCAGCAGTTCCCTAAGAGGGCAAGAGACCCAGTACTTC
clone_size: .
d_call: .
v_call: TRBV27
j_call: TRBJ2-5

cdr3_aa: CASSLASGANVLTF
cdr3_nt: TGTGCCAGCAGTCTGGCCTCCGGGGCCAACGTCCTGACTTTC
clone_size: .
d_call: .
v_call: TRBV6-1
j_call: TRBJ2-6

cdr3_aa: CASSDRENSYEQYF
cdr3_nt: TGTGCCAGCAGCGACAGGGAAAACTCCTACGAGCAGTACTTC
clone_size: .
d_call: TRBD1
v_call: TRBV5-6
j_call: TRBJ2-7

cdr3_aa: CASSLSGSTDTQYF
cdr3_nt: TGTGCCAGCAGCTTAAGCGGAAGCACAGATACGCAGTATTTT
clone_size: .
d_call: .
v_call: TRBV7-3
j_call: TRBJ2-3

cdr3_aa: CASSRGRGGSGTQEQFF
cdr3_nt: TGCGCCAGCAGCCGGGGCCGAGGGGGTAGCGGGACTCAAGAGCAGTTCTTC
clone_size: .
d_call: TRBD2
v_call: TRBV4-1
j_call: TRBJ2-1

cdr3_aa: CASTFSGNTGELFF
cdr3_nt: TGTGCCAGCACCTTTAGCGGGAACACCGGGGAGCTGTTTTTT
clone_size: .
d_call: .
v_call: TRBV9
j_call: TRBJ2-2

cdr3_aa: CASSETAGSRGTQYF
cdr3_nt: TGTGCCAGCTCGGAGACAGCGGGCTCCAGAGGGACCCAGTACTTC
clone_size: .
d_call: .
v_call: TRBV18
j_call: TRBJ2-5

cdr3_aa: CASSVKTRKITDTQYF
cdr3_nt: TGTGCCAGCAGCGTAAAGACTAGGAAGATCACAGATACGCAGTATTTT
clone_size: .
d_call: .
v_call: TRBV7-2
j_call: TRBJ2-3

cdr3_aa: CASSERGEQFF
cdr3_nt: TGTGCCAGCAGTGAAAGGGGTGAGCAGTTCTTC
clone_size: .
d_call: .
v_call: TRBV2
j_call: TRBJ2-1

cdr3_aa: CASSLTQSRFRYSTEQYF
cdr3_nt: TGTGCCAGCAGCTTAACCCAGTCGAGGTTCCGCTATTCCACCGAGCAGTACTTC
clone_size: .
d_call: .
v_call: TRBV7-9
j_call: TRBJ2-7

cdr3_aa: CASSQDPQRTYEQYF
cdr3_nt: TGCGCCAGCAGCCAAGATCCACAGCGCACCTACGAGCAGTACTTC
clone_size: .
d_call: .
v_call: TRBV4-1
j_call: TRBJ2-7

cdr3_aa: CAISAGWPSPNYGYTF
cdr3_nt: TGTGCCATCAGTGCCGGTTGGCCGAGCCCTAACTATGGCTACACCTTC
clone_size: .
d_call: .
v_call: TRBV10-3
j_call: TRBJ1-2

cdr3_aa: CAIRSKGGAHGYTF
cdr3_nt: TGTGCCATCAGATCAAAGGGGGGGGCCCATGGCTACACCTTC
clone_size: .
d_call: .
v_call: TRBV10-3
j_call: TRBJ1-2

cdr3_aa: CASGAVIEAFF
cdr3_nt: TGTGCCAGTGGCGCGGTTATTGAAGCTTTCTTT
clone_size: .
d_call: .
v_call: TRBV28
j_call: TRBJ1-1

cdr3_aa: CSVDTGTHHGLDTDTQYF
cdr3_nt: TGCAGCGTTGACACCGGGACTCACCATGGGTTGGACACAGATACGCAGTATTTT
clone_size: .
d_call: .
v_call: TRBV29-1
j_call: TRBJ2-3

cdr3_aa: CASSRDRRELFF
cdr3_nt: TGTGCCAGCAGCCGTGACAGGAGGGAGCTGTTTTTT
clone_size: .
d_call: .
v_call: TRBV5-4
j_call: TRBJ2-2

cdr3_aa: CASSLEGHGYTF
cdr3_nt: TGTGCCAGCAGCTTAGAGGGCCATGGCTACACCTTC
clone_size: .
d_call: .
v_call: TRBV7-9
j_call: TRBJ1-2

cdr3_aa: CASSFRAGVKETQYF
cdr3_nt: TGCGCCAGCAGCTTCCGCGCGGGAGTTAAAGAGACCCAGTACTTC
clone_size: .
d_call: TRBD2
v_call: TRBV5-6
j_call: TRBJ2-5

cdr3_aa: CASSYRAITDTQYF
cdr3_nt: TGTGCCAGCAGTTACCGCGCAATCACAGATACGCAGTATTTT
clone_size: .
d_call: .
v_call: TRBV6-6
j_call: TRBJ2-3

cdr3_aa: CASSLTPGLAGDTGELFF
cdr3_nt: TGTGCCAGCAGCTTAACCCCGGGACTAGCGGGAGACACCGGGGAGCTGTTTTTT
clone_size: .
d_call: TRBD2
v_call: TRBV7-6
j_call: TRBJ2-2

cdr3_aa: CATATGQPGELFF
cdr3_nt: TGTGCCACCGCGACAGGGCAACCCGGGGAGCTGTTTTTT
clone_size: .
d_call: TRBD1
v_call: TRBV7-2
j_call: TRBJ2-2

cdr3_aa: CASSPGGADYNEQFF
cdr3_nt: TGTGCCAGCAGTCCGGGAGGGGCAGACTACAATGAGCAGTTCTTC
clone_size: .
d_call: TRBD2
v_call: TRBV11-3
j_call: TRBJ2-1